This TCR beta chain is from a study of cytomegalovirus exposure and HLA in healthy donors. CDR1 is MDHEN, CDR2 SYDVKM, per germline. Germline trimming cut 9 bases from V and 7 bases from J; bases unmatched to any gene: 15. The CDR3 runs to 18 residues. PCR involved 60 Vbeta and 13 Jbeta primers. The data were produced by immunoSEQ multiplex PCR, yet TCRdb's version contains in-frame clones alone and is incomplete. This table has some 180,000 clones, roughly four fifths appearing once. The rearrangement joins TRBV28 to TRBJ2-1; 16 bases fit TRBD2. The sample comprised PBMCs. The receptor was derived from a man aged 30-40 years in good health and CMV-seronegative. The CDR3 DNA sequence: TGTGCCAGTAGAGGGGGACTAGCGGGAGGGCCAAGGCGGAATGAGCAGTTCTTC. Encoded protein: CASRGGLAGGPRRNEQFF.